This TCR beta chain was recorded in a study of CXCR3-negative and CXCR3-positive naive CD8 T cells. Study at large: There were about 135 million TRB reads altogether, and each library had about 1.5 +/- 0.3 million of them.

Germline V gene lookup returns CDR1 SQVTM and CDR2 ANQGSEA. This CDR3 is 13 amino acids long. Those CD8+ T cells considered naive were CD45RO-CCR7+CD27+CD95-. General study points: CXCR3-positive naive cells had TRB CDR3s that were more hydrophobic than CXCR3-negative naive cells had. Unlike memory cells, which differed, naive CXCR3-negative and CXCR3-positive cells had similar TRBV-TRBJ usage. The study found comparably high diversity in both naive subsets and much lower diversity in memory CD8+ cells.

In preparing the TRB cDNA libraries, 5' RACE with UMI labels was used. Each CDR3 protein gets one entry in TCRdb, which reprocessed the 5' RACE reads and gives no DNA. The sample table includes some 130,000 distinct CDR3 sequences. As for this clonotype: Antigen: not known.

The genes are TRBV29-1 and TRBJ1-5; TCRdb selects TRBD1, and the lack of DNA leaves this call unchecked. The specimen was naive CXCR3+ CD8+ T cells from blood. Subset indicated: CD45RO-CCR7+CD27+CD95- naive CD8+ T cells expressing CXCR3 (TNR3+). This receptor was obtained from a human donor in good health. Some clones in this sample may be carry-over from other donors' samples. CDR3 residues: CSVDTGVGQPQHF.